Below, 23 T cell receptor beta chains from the same sample are listed, as sequenced in a study of blood T cell repertoires in COVID-19. The method was immunoSEQ multiplex PCR; TCRdb's version includes in-frame clones alone and lacks a portion of them. The table includes around 400,000 clones, roughly 88% detected once. What was sequenced was PBMCs or T cells enriched from blood (not recorded which). These receptors were collected from a woman younger than 35 who had been exposed to COVID-19.

The rearrangement links TRBV6-5 to TRBJ1-4; TRBD1 is a possible D gene (5 bases). V shed 6 bases and J shed 8 bases, with 16 bases lying between them. The CDR3 covers 14 residues. CDR1 and CDR2 from the germline V gene are MNHEY and SVGAGI. Written as DNA, the CDR3 is TGTGCCAGCAGCTCACAGGCAATTGAGGAAAAACTGTTTTTT. It is translated as CASSSQAIEEKLFF.

This chain joins TRBV7-9 and TRBJ1-2; 9 bases map to TRBD1. This CDR3 has 14 amino acids. With V trimmed by 4 bases and J by 4 bases, 4 bases remained unmatched. Germline CDR1 and CDR2: SEHNR and FQNEAQ (reference sequence). The CDR3 protein is CASSSGTGSYGYTF. The CDR3 bases are TGTGCCAGCAGCTCCGGGACAGGGTCCTATGGCTACACCTTC.

This chain joins TRBV7-2 and TRBJ2-5; D gene uncertain. Germline V gives CDR1 SGHTA, CDR2 FQGNSA. V dropped 2 bases and J dropped 1 base, with 11 bases sitting between them. The CDR3 runs to 15 residues. The CDR3 protein is CASSLYVGFQETQYF. In DNA form, the CDR3 reads TGTGCCAGCAGCTTATACGTGGGCTTCCAAGAGACCCAGTACTTC.

This chain joins TRBV4-1 and TRBJ1-6, with TRBD1 matching 7 bases. Germline-derived CDR1 and CDR2 are MGHRA and YSYEKL. This CDR3 has 16 residues. After removal of 3 bases from V and 6 bases from J, the junction contained 8 bases not matched to a gene. DNA for the CDR3: TGCGCCAGCAGCCATGAGTCGACAGGGACTAATTCACCCCTCCACTTT. Its translation is CASSHESTGTNSPLHF.

The chain recombines TRBV7-2 with TRBJ1-1; D remains ambiguous. Trimming cost V 2 bases and J 1 base, with 11 bases left between them. This CDR3 comprises 15 residues. CDR1 SGHTA and CDR2 FQGNSA come from the germline V gene. In nucleotides, the CDR3 is TGTGCCAGCAGCTTAAAGTTCCCGGGGAACACTGAAGCTTTCTTT. Protein sequence: CASSLKFPGNTEAFF.

The gene calls are TRBV5-6 and TRBJ2-3, with 9 bases aligning to TRBD2. CDR3 length: 16 amino acids. CDR1 is SGHDT and CDR2 is YYEEEE in the germline V gene. V shed 1 base, J shed 2 bases, and the junction held 5 bases outside the gene matches. Here the CDR3 DNA reads TGTGCCAGCAGCTTGTGGCCTAGCGGGGCCACAGATACGCAGTATTTT. Translating gives CASSLWPSGATDTQYF.

The J gene is TRBJ1-4, the V gene TRBV7-9; TRBD1 matches at 8 bases. Unmatched junction bases numbered 8, after V lost 5 bases and J lost 0 bases. From germline, CDR1 is SEHNR and CDR2 FQNEAQ (reference sequence). This CDR3 spans 17 amino acids. The CDR3 DNA is TGTGCCAGCAGCCGGGACAGGACTAAAACAACTAATGAAAAACTGTTTTTT. Encoded protein: CASSRDRTKTTNEKLFF.

The gene calls are TRBV28 and TRBJ2-1, with TRBD2 identical over 8 bases. V lost 3 bases to trimming and J lost 8 bases; unmatched junction nucleotides: 9. The CDR3 spans 15 residues. Looked up from germline, CDR1 is MDHEN and CDR2 is SYDVKM. CDR3: CASSFPGGFTDEQFF. CDR3 DNA: TGTGCCAGCAGTTTCCCGGGGGGGTTCACAGATGAGCAGTTCTTC.

V usage is TRBV5-8 and J usage is TRBJ1-2, with TRBD1 as a possible D gene (5 bases). The CDR3 totals 14 residues. V was clipped by 2 bases and J by 4 bases, with 12 bases between them. CDR1 and CDR2 from the germline V gene are SGHTS and YDEGEE. The CDR3 reads CASSLDRAVYGYTF. The CDR3 DNA reads TGTGCCAGCAGCTTAGACAGAGCTGTCTATGGCTACACCTTC.

The V gene is TRBV19, the J gene TRBJ1-6; D may be TRBD1 (5 bases). V was trimmed by 9 bases and J by 14 bases, leaving 23 bases between them. In germline, CDR1 is LNHDA, CDR2 SQIVND (reference sequence). The CDR3 contains 14 residues. The CDR3 loop is CASSTAWGRAALHF. The CDR3 DNA is TGTGCCAGCTCGACAGCTTGGGGCCGGGCAGCCCTCCACTTT.

This chain connects TRBV29-1 to TRBJ1-1; maybe TRBD1 (5 bases). Per germline, CDR1 SQVTM and CDR2 ANQGSEA. The CDR3 totals 17 residues. V was shortened by 5 bases and J by 1 base, with 23 bases between the two germline ends. The CDR3 sequence is CSVRRTLGHTTNTEAFF. As DNA, the CDR3 is TGCAGCGTTCGCCGCACCCTCGGACACACCACGAACACTGAAGCTTTCTTT.

The chain uses TRBV19 and TRBJ1-5, with D possibly being TRBD1 (6 bases). The CDR3 contains 14 residues. CDR1 is LNHDA, CDR2 SQIVND, per germline (reference sequence). Trimming left V 7 bases short and J 6 bases short, with 16 bases between. The CDR3 reads CASKGAGEGQPQHF. The CDR3 DNA sequence: TGTGCCAGTAAAGGGGCAGGGGAGGGTCAGCCCCAGCATTTT.

The rearrangement uses TRBV3-1 (or the pseudogene TRBV3-2) and TRBJ2-3, with 10 bases that match TRBD2. Germline V gene sequence: CDR1 LGHDT, CDR2 YNNKEL (reference sequence). The CDR3 runs 19 residues. J was trimmed by 0 bases and V by 1 base; bases with no gene match: 10. The CDR3 region is CASSQAVSGRAWSTDTQYF. CDR3 nucleotides: TGTGCCAGCAGCCAAGCAGTCAGCGGGAGGGCCTGGAGCACAGATACGCAGTATTTT.

V is TRBV7-2 and J is TRBJ1-5; TRBD1 might be the D (6 bases). Trimming took off 5 bases at V and 5 bases at J, with 13 bases between the two ends. CDR1 is SGHTA, CDR2 FQGNSA, per germline. The CDR3 covers 14 residues. The CDR3 loop is CASSPRQAHQPQHF. CDR3 DNA sequence: TGTGCCAGCAGCCCAAGACAGGCCCATCAGCCCCAGCATTTT.

This clone was seen a few times. This chain connects TRBV6-2 or TRBV6-3 to TRBJ2-7, with 7 nucleotides matching TRBD1. This CDR3 has 15 residues. V gave up 5 bases and J gave up 7 bases; unmatched junction bases: 14. Germline-derived CDR1 and CDR2 are MNHEY and SVGEGT. CDR3 sequence (DNA): TGTGCCAGCAGTGGGCACAGGGGCCTCTTAAGGGAGCAGTACTTC. It specifies CASSGHRGLLREQYF.

In DNA form, the CDR3 reads TGTGCCAGCAGCACACAGGGGGCATATGGCTACACCTTC. Its protein product is CASSTQGAYGYTF. The V call is TRBV12-3 or TRBV12-4, the J call TRBJ1-2, with TRBD1 matching over 9 bases. The V segment lost 6 bases and the J segment 5 bases; nucleotides outside the gene matches: 4. The CDR3 is made up of 13 amino acids.

This chain links TRBV7-9 with TRBJ1-1, with D possibly matching TRBD1 (5 bases). The CDR3 covers 15 residues. V was shortened by 5 bases and J by 4 bases, with 17 bases between the two germline ends. The germline gives CDR1 SEHNR, CDR2 FQNEAQ (reference sequence). Here the CDR3 reads CASSPPGGRGTEAFF. In nucleotides, the CDR3 is TGTGCCAGCAGCCCCCCCGGAGGGAGGGGCACTGAAGCTTTCTTT.

This clone was observed once. The chain recombines TRBV29-1 with TRBJ1-1; 8 nucleotides match TRBD1. The CDR3 runs to 12 residues. Per germline, CDR1 SQVTM and CDR2 ANQGSEA. Losses at the gene ends were 7 bases for V and 2 bases for J; bases not matched to a gene: 3. The CDR3: CSADRGNTEAFF. Here the CDR3 DNA reads TGCAGCGCTGACAGGGGAAACACTGAAGCTTTCTTT.

Details on this clone: Other DNA sequences within the sample encode an identical CDR3. The rearrangement uses TRBV2 and TRBJ1-5, with 9 bases that match TRBD1. The germline gives CDR1 SNHLY, CDR2 FYNNEI. The CDR3 consists of 15 residues. After removal of 6 bases from V and 4 bases from J, the junction contained 7 bases not matched to a gene. CDR3 region: CASSQTGGGNQPQHF. The CDR3, as DNA: TGTGCCAGCAGCCAAACAGGGGGCGGAAATCAGCCCCAGCATTTT.

CDR3 DNA sequence: TGTGCCAGTAGTATCCTGGGGGGTGTTGGGCAGTTCTTC. Translation: CASSILGGVGQFF. The chain combines TRBV19 with TRBJ2-1; D perhaps matches TRBD2 (6 bases). Germline V lookup: CDR1 LNHDA, CDR2 SQIVND (reference sequence). The CDR3 contains 13 residues. V lost 3 bases, J lost 12 bases, and 15 bases lay in between.

The V call is TRBV5-8, the J call TRBJ1-1; 7 nucleotides align to TRBD1. The length of the CDR3 is 16 residues. Germline V gives CDR1 SGHTS, CDR2 YDEGEE. V was clipped by 4 bases and J by 2 bases; unmatched bases: 11. CDR3 loop: CASSSPGTARNTEAFF. The CDR3 coding sequence is TGTGCCAGCAGCAGTCCCGGGACAGCCCGTAACACTGAAGCTTTCTTT.

This clone was seen once. The V and J genes are TRBV11-3 and TRBJ1-6; tentative D call: TRBD1 (5 bases). Trimming stripped 1 base from V and 7 bases from J, with 20 bases between. CDR1 and CDR2 from the germline V gene are SGHNT and YENEEA. This CDR3 is built from 18 residues. The CDR3 DNA follows: TGTGCCAGCAGCTTAGTAAGAATCGCACAGACAGAAAATTCACCCCTCCACTTT. This sequence encodes CASSLVRIAQTENSPLHF.

In this sample, this clone turned up once. This rearrangement joins TRBV10-1 to TRBJ2-1; 14 nucleotides agree with TRBD2. With 1 base clipped from V and 3 bases from J, the junction kept 8 bases outside the gene matches. The CDR3 spans 19 residues. Germline assignment: CDR1 WNHNN and CDR2 SYGVQD (reference sequence). The CDR3 reads CASSEFGLGTSGSYNEQFF. The CDR3 DNA reads TGCGCCAGCAGTGAGTTTGGGTTAGGGACTAGCGGGAGCTACAATGAGCAGTTCTTC.